The entry below describes one TCR beta chain. Its antigen is not known. These data are taken from a study of T-cell reconstitution after alpha-beta-depleted transplantation in children. This sample's TCRbeta library carried unique molecular identifier barcodes. TCRdb fed the PCR reads into MiXCR, producing one record per CDR3 protein. The profile shows hundreds of thousands of distinct CDR3 sequences, 13% of them singletons. V lost 0 bases, J lost 15 bases, and 13 bases stayed unmatched. Per the germline V gene, CDR1 is DFQATT and CDR2 is SNEGSKA (reference sequence). The CDR3 sequence is 14 residues long. Points from the study as a whole: After one year, T-cell counts and TCRbeta diversity mostly came from new T cells. Some patients' high day-60 TCRbeta diversity was attributed to recipient cells surviving conditioning.

The chain employs TRBV20-1 and TRBJ2-1, with 8 bases lining up with TRBD2. The origin of this receptor is a girl aged 2-9 years with congenital amegakaryocytic thrombocytopenia, due to receive a stem cell transplant. The source material was PBMCs, sampled before TCRalphabeta/CD19-depleted stem cell transplant. The CDR3: CSARDPTTPGGAFF. CDR3 sequence (DNA): TGCAGTGCTAGAGATCCGACCACGCCGGGAGGGGCGTTCTTC.